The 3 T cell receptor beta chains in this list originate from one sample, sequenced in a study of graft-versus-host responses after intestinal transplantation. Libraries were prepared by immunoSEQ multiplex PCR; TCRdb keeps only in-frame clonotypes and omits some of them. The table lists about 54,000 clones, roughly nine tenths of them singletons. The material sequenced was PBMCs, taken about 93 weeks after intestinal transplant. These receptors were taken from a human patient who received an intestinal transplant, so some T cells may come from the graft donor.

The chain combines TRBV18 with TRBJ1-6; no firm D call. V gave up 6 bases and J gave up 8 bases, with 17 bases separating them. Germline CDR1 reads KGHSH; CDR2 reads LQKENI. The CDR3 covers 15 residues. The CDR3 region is CASSPTGMLDSPLHF. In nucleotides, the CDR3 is TGTGCCAGCTCCCCCACTGGAATGTTGGATTCACCCCTCCACTTT.

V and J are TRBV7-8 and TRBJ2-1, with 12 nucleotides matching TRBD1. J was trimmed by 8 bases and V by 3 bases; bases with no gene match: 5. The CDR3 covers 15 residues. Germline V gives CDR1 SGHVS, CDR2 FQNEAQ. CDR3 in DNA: TGTGCCAGCAGCTTCTGGGACAGGGGGCTTTATGAGCAGTTCTTC. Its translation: CASSFWDRGLYEQFF.

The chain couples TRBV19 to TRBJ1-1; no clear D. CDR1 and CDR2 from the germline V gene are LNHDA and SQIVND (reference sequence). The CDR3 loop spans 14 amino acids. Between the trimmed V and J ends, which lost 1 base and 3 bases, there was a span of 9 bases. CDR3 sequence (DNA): TGTGCCAGTAGTATAGCGTTGTCGGACACTGAAGCTTTCTTT. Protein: CASSIALSDTEAFF.